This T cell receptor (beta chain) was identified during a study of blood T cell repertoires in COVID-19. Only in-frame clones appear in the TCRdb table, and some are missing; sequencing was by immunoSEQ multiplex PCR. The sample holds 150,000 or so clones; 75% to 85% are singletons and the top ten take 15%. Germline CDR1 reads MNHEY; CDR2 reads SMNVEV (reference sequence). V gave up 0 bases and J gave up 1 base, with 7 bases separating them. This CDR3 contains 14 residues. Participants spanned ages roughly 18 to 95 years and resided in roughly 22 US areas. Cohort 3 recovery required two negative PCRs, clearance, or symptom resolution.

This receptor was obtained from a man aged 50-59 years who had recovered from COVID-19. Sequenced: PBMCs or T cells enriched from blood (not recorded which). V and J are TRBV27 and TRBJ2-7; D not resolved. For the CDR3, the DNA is TGTGCCAGCAGTTTATCTGGGCAGTCCTACGAGCAGTACTTC. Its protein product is CASSLSGQSYEQYF.